This TCR beta chain was recorded in a study of cytomegalovirus exposure and HLA in healthy donors. 60 Vbeta and 13 Jbeta primers were used in PCR. Profiling relied on immunoSEQ multiplex PCR, and the TCRdb table lists in-frame clones only, not all of them. The repertoire consists of more than 150,000 clones, with almost 80% occurring once and the leading ten covering around 15%. The germline V gene has CDR1 MDHEN and CDR2 SYDVKM. CDR3 length equals 12 residues. Between the trimmed V and J ends, which lost 5 bases and 8 bases, there was a span of 9 bases. The gene calls are TRBV28 and TRBJ1-4; D call uncertain. This sequence originates from a man in his forties or fifties in good health and CMV-seropositive. Sequences were obtained from PBMCs. This chain's CDR3 is CASSPPGEKLFF. CDR3 nucleotide sequence: TGTGCCAGCAGTCCCCCAGGAGAAAAACTGTTTTTT.